This T cell receptor beta chain was sequenced for a study of beta chain features in type 1 diabetes. Since all of the isolated RNA was reverse transcribed, expressed TCRB transcripts were what got sequenced. Repertoires were generated with immunoSEQ multiplex PCR, while TCRdb's copy carries only in-frame clones and drops some. The sample records under 900,000 clones, roughly 17% being singletons. Germline V gene data show CDR1 as MNHNS and CDR2 as SASEGT. The CDR3 sequence is 15 residues long. V lost 1 base, J lost 1 base, and 7 bases lay in between. Sorted populations all exceeded 95% purity. The sequence derives from a woman younger than 30 in good health. The V and J genes are TRBV6-1 and TRBJ2-2; D not resolved. The sample comprised naive CD4+ T cells from blood. DNA for the CDR3: TGTGCCAGCAGTGAAGGGCTGCAGAACACCGGGGAGCTGTTTTTT. Protein product: CASSEGLQNTGELFF.